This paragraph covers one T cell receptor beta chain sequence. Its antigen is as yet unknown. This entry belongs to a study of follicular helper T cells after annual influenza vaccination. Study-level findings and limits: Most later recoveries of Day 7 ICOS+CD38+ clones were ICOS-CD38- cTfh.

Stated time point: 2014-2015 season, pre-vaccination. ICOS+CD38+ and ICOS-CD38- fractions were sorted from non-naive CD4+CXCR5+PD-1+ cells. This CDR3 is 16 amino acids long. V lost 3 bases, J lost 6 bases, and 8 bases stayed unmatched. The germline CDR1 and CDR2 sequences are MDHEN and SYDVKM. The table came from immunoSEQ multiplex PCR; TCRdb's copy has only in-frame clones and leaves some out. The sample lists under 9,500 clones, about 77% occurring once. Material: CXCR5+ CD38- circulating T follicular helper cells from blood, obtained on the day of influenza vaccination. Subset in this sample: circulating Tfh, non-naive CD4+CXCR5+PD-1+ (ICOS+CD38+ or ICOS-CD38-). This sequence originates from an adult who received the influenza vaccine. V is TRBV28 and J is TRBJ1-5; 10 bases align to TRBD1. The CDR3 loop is CASSLWTGGRAQPQHF. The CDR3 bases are TGTGCCAGCAGTTTGTGGACAGGGGGTAGGGCTCAGCCCCAGCATTTT. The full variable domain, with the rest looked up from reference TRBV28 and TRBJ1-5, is DVKVTQSSRYLVKRTGEKVFLECVQDMDHENMFWYRQDPGLGLRLIYFSYDVKMKEKGDIPEGYSVSREKKERFSLILESASTNQTSMYLCASSLWTGGRAQPQHFGDGTRLSIL.